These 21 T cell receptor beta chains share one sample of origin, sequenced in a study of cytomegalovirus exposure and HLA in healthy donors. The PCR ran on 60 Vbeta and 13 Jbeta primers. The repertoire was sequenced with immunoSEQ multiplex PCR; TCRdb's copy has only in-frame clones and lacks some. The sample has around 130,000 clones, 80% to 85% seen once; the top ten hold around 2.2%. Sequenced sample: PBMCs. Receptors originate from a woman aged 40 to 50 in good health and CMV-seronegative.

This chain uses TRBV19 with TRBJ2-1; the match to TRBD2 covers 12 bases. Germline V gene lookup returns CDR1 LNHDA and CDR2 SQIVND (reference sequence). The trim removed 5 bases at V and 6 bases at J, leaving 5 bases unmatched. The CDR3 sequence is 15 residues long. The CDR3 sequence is CASSPLAGGANEQFF. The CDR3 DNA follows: TGTGCCAGTAGTCCACTAGCGGGAGGCGCCAATGAGCAGTTCTTC.

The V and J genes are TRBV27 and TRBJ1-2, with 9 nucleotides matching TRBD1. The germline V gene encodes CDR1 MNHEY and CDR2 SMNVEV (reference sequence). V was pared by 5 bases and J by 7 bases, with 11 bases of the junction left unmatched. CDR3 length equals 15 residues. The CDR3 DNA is TGTGCCAGCAGTGGATCGGACAGGGGAGGAGGTGGCTACACCTTC. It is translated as CASSGSDRGGGGYTF.

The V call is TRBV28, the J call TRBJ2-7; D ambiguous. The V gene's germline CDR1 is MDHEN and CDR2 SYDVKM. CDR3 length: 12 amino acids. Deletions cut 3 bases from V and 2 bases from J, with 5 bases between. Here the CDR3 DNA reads TGTGCCAGCAGTTTCGTCGCCTACGAGCAGTACTTC. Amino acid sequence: CASSFVAYEQYF.

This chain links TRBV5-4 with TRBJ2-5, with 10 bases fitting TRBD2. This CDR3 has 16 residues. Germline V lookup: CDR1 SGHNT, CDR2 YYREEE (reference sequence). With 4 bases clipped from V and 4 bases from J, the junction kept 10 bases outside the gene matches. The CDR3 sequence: CASSLSGLAQPETQYF. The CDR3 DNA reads TGTGCCAGCAGCCTGTCGGGACTAGCGCAGCCAGAGACCCAGTACTTC.

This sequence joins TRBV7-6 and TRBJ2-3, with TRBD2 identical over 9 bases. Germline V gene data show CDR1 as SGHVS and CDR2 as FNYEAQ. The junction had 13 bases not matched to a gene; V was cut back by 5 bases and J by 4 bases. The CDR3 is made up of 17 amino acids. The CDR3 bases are TGTGCCAGCAGCGCCGTCTTGGGCGGGGGGGCCGCAGATACGCAGTATTTT. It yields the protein CASSAVLGGGAADTQYF.

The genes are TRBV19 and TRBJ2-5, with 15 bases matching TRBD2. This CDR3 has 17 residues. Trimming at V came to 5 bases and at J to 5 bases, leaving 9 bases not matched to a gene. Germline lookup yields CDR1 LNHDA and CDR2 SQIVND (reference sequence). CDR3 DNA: TGTGCCAGTAGTCCCGGACTAGCGGGAGGGCCGCGGGAGACCCAGTACTTC. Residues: CASSPGLAGGPRETQYF.

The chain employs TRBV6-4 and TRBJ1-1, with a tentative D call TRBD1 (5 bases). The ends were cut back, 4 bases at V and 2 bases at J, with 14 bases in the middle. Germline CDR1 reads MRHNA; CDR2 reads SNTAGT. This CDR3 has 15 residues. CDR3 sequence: CASSVERGSNTEAFF. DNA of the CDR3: TGTGCCAGCAGTGTCGAAAGGGGATCCAACACTGAAGCTTTCTTT.

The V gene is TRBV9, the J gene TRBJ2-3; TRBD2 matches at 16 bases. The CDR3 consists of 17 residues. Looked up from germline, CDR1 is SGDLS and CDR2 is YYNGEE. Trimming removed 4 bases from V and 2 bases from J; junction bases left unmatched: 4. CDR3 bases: TGTGCCAGCAGCTTTGGGACTAGCGGGGGGGTCACAGATACGCAGTATTTT. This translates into CASSFGTSGGVTDTQYF.

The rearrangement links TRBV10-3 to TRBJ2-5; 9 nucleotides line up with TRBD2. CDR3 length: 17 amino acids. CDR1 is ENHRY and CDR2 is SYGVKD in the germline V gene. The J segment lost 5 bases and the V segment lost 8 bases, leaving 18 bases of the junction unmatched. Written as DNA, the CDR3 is TGTGCCATCGGTGGGGTTGAACTTAGCGGGAGAACGGAGACCCAGTACTTC. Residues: CAIGGVELSGRTETQYF.

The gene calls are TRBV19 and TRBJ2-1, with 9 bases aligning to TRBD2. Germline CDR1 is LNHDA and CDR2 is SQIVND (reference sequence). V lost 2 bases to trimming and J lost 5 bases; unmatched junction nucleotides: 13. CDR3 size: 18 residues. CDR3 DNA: TGTGCCAGTAGTATAAAGAGACTAGCGGAATACGGCCACAATGAGCAGTTCTTC. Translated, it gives CASSIKRLAEYGHNEQFF. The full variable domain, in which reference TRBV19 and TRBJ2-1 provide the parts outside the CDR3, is DGGITQSPKYLFRKEGQNVTLSCEQNLNHDAMYWYRQDPGQGLRLIYYSQIVNDFQKGDIAEGYSVSREKKESFPLTVTSAQKNPTAFYLCASSIKRLAEYGHNEQFFGPGTRLTVL.

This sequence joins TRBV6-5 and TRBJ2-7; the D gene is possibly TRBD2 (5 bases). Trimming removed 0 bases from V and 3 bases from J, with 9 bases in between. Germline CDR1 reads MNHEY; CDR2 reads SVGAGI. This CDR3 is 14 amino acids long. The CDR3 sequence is CASSYSTRVYEQYF. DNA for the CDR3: TGTGCCAGCAGTTACTCGACGAGGGTCTACGAGCAGTACTTC.

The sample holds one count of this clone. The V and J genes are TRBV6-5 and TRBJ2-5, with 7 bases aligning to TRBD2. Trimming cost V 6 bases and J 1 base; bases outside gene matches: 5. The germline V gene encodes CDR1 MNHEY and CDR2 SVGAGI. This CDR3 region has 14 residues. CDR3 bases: TGTGCCAGCAGATCCCCTAGCGGCCAAGAGACCCAGTACTTC. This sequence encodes CASRSPSGQETQYF.

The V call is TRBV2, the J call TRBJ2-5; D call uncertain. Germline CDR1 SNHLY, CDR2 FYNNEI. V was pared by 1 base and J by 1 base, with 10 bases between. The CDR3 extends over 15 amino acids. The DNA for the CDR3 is TGTGCCAGCAGTGAAGTGGAGCAGTCCCAAGAGACCCAGTACTTC. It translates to CASSEVEQSQETQYF.

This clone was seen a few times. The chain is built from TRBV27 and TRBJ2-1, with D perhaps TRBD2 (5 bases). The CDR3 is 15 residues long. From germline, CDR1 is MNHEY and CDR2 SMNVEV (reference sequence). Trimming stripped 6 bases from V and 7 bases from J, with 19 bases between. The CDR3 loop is CASREERVERNEQFF. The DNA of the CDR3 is TGTGCCAGCAGGGAGGAGCGAGTTGAGCGTAATGAGCAGTTCTTC.

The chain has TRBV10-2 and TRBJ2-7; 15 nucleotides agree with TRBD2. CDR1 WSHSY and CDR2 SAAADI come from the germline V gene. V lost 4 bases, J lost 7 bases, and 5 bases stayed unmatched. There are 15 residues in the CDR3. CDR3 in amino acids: CASSGTSGRAGEQYF. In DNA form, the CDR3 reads TGCGCCAGCAGTGGGACTAGCGGGAGGGCTGGGGAGCAGTACTTC.

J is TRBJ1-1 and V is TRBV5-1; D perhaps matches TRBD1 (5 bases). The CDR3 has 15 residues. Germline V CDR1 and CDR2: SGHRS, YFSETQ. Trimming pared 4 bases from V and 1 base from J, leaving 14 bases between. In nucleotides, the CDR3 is TGCGCCAGCAGCCCAGGATGGGGCTCGAACACTGAAGCTTTCTTT. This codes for CASSPGWGSNTEAFF.

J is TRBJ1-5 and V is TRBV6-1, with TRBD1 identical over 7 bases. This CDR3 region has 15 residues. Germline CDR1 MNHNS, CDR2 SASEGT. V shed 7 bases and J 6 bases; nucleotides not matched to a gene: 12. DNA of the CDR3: TGTGCCAGCACCTCAGGGACAGAAGAACGTCAGCCCCAGCATTTT. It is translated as CASTSGTEERQPQHF.

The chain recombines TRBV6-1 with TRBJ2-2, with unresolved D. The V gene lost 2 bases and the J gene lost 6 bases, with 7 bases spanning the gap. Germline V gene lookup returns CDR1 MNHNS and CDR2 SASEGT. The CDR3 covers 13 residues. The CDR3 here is CASSEWAAGELFF. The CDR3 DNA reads TGTGCCAGCAGTGAATGGGCAGCCGGGGAGCTGTTTTTT.

The chain's CDR3 is CASSQVGEGSTDTQYF. CDR3 nucleotides: TGTGCCAGCAGCCAAGTAGGGGAGGGGAGCACAGATACGCAGTATTTT. This chain links TRBV4-2 with TRBJ2-3; 7 bases line up with TRBD2. CDR3 length: 16 residues. The germline V gene has CDR1 LGHNA and CDR2 YNFKEQ. Trimming took 1 base from V and 0 from J; bases not matched to a gene: 4.

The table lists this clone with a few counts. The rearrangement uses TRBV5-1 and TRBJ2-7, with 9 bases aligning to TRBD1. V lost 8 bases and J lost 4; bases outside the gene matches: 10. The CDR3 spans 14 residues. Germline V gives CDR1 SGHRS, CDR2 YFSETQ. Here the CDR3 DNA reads TGCGCCAGTTCCCCTTGGACAGGGGAGTACGAGCAGTACTTC. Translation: CASSPWTGEYEQYF.

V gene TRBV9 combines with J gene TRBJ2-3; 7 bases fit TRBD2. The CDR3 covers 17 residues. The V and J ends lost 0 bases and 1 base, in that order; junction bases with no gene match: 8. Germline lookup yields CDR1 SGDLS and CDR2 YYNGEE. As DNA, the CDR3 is TGTGCCAGCAGCGTAGGTTTGTCTGCGGGGGGCACAGATACGCAGTATTTT. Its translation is CASSVGLSAGGTDTQYF.